Following are 8 T cell receptor beta chains from one sample sequenced in a study of blood T cell repertoires in COVID-19. Only in-frame clones appear in the TCRdb table, and some are missing; sequencing was by immunoSEQ multiplex PCR. The data contain roughly 230,000 clones, more than 70% of them singletons. Input material: peripheral blood. These receptors all come from a man aged 35-49 years with active or convalescent COVID-19.

The V call is TRBV19, the J call TRBJ2-2; TRBD2 is a possible D gene (5 bases). The V gene lost 6 bases and the J gene lost 2 bases, with 13 bases spanning the gap. The CDR3 is 15 residues long. The germline V gene encodes CDR1 LNHDA and CDR2 SQIVND (reference sequence). The CDR3 reads CASRIFEGNTGELFF. The CDR3 nucleotides read TGTGCCAGTAGGATTTTTGAGGGCAACACCGGGGAGCTGTTTTTT. Using reference TRBV19 and TRBJ2-2 for the parts outside the CDR3, the full variable domain is DGGITQSPKYLFRKEGQNVTLSCEQNLNHDAMYWYRQDPGQGLRLIYYSQIVNDFQKGDIAEGYSVSREKKESFPLTVTSAQKNPTAFYLCASRIFEGNTGELFFGEGSRLTVL.

This clone appeared a few times. The gene calls are TRBV19 and TRBJ1-5; 7 bases are a match to TRBD1. There are 15 residues in the CDR3. Germline V gene lookup returns CDR1 LNHDA and CDR2 SQIVND (reference sequence). After removal of 6 bases from V and 0 bases from J, the junction contained 5 bases not matched to a gene. This chain's CDR3 is CASRDRSISNQPQHF. CDR3 bases: TGTGCCAGTAGGGACAGGTCGATTAGCAATCAGCCCCAGCATTTT.

This sequence joins TRBV9 and TRBJ2-5, with 12 bases fitting TRBD1. The V segment lost 10 bases and the J segment 5 bases; nucleotides outside the gene matches: 15. The CDR3 covers 16 residues. Per the germline V gene, CDR1 is SGDLS and CDR2 is YYNGEE. The DNA of the CDR3 is TGTGCCGCACCTGGGGAGGGACAGGGGGCTAAGGAGACCCAGTACTTC. This gives the protein CAAPGEGQGAKETQYF.

The chain uses TRBV11-3 and TRBJ2-7; 8 bases map to TRBD1. The CDR3 consists of 15 residues. Germline CDR1 is SGHNT and CDR2 is YENEEA. V lost 4 bases to trimming and J lost 0 bases; unmatched junction nucleotides: 5. CDR3 loop: CASSSRQGTSYEQYF. In DNA form, the CDR3 reads TGTGCCAGCAGCTCCCGACAGGGGACCTCCTACGAGCAGTACTTC. Using reference TRBV11-3 and TRBJ2-7 for the parts outside the CDR3, the full variable domain is EAGVVQSPRYKIIEKKQPVAFWCNPISGHNTLYWYLQNLGQGPELLIRYENEEAVDDSQLPKDRFSAERLKGVDSTLKIQPAELGDSAVYLCASSSRQGTSYEQYFGPGTRLTVT.

This clone appeared once. This chain uses TRBV5-4 with TRBJ1-6; D possibly corresponds to TRBD1 (6 bases). The CDR3 contains 17 residues. Germline lookup yields CDR1 SGHNT and CDR2 YYREEE (reference sequence). Between the trimmed V and J ends, which lost 4 bases and 4 bases, there was a span of 18 bases. Written as DNA, the CDR3 is TGTGCCAGCAGCGAGGGGACACGCTCTAGATATAATTCACCCCTCCACTTT. Translation: CASSEGTRSRYNSPLHF.

The chain recombines TRBV5-1 with TRBJ1-1; tentative D call: TRBD1 (6 bases). V lost 5 bases to trimming and J lost 2 bases, with 22 bases between them. In germline, CDR1 is SGHRS, CDR2 YFSETQ. The CDR3 covers 17 residues. This chain's CDR3 is CASRPPGGAGGNTEAFF. Here the CDR3 DNA reads TGCGCCAGCAGACCCCCCGGGGGGGCAGGTGGAAACACTGAAGCTTTCTTT.

The chain couples TRBV7-2 to TRBJ2-7; possibly TRBD2 for D (6 bases). Looked up from germline, CDR1 is SGHTA and CDR2 is FQGNSA. V lost 3 bases to trimming and J lost 1 base, with 19 bases between them. CDR3 length equals 17 residues. CDR3 bases: TGTGCCAGCAGCTTGTGGGGTTCACGCGGGGATTCCTACGAGCAGTACTTC. Translation gives CASSLWGSRGDSYEQYF.

This clone appeared a few times. The chain has TRBV30 and TRBJ1-1; D is unresolved. The CDR3 has 13 amino acids. V gave up 1 base and J gave up 1 base, with 7 bases separating them. Germline CDR1 reads GTSNPN; CDR2 reads SVGIG (reference sequence). CDR3 residues: CAWSEQQNTEAFF. The DNA of the CDR3 is TGTGCCTGGAGTGAACAGCAGAACACTGAAGCTTTCTTT.